The 18 T cell receptor beta chains reported below all come from one sample, sequenced in a study of stem cell transplantation in POMP-related autoinflammatory disease. Clones were sequenced by immunoSEQ multiplex PCR, and TCRdb holds only the in-frame ones, with some missing. Found here are thousands of clones, just over 85% of them singletons; the top ten hold around an eighth. This specimen consisted of CD8+ T cells from PBMCs, obtained after stem cell transplantation. The receptors stem from a human patient with POMP-related autoinflammation and immune dysregulation (PRAID). The T cells may come from the graft donor.

This clone occurred a few times. This chain uses TRBV19 with TRBJ2-7; 14 bases agree with TRBD2. The CDR3 extends over 14 amino acids. Germline CDR1 LNHDA, CDR2 SQIVND (reference sequence). J gave up 3 bases and V 5 bases, and 0 bases lay outside the gene matches. CDR3 loop: CASSGTSGSYEQYF. Here the CDR3 DNA reads TGTGCCAGTAGTGGGACTAGCGGGAGCTACGAGCAGTACTTC.

The CDR3 spells CASSPKRVTEETQYF. The DNA for the CDR3 is TGTGCCAGCAGCCCCAAGCGGGTAACCGAAGAGACCCAGTACTTC. The chain employs TRBV5-4 and TRBJ2-5, with D possibly TRBD2 on 6 matching bases. The V gene lost 4 bases and the J gene lost 3 bases, with 16 bases spanning the gap. Germline V gene lookup returns CDR1 SGHNT and CDR2 YYREEE (reference sequence). The CDR3 has 15 residues.

The chain is built from TRBV27 and TRBJ2-7, with 11 bases identical to TRBD1. This CDR3 contains 14 residues. V lost 5 bases and J lost 2; bases outside the gene matches: 2. Germline loops: CDR1 MNHEY, CDR2 SMNVEV (reference sequence). The DNA of the CDR3 is TGTGCCAGCAGTCGGGGACAGGGGGCCTACGAGCAGTACTTC. Protein: CASSRGQGAYEQYF.

This clone appeared once. The chain uses TRBV11-2 and TRBJ2-3, with a possible D match to TRBD2 (7 bases). The CDR3 covers 17 residues. Germline V gene lookup returns CDR1 SGHAT and CDR2 FQNNGV. V was clipped by 0 bases and J by 6 bases, with 19 bases between them. The CDR3, as DNA: TGTGCCAGCAGCTTAGAGCCCCGGGGGGCCGGGTGGGATACGCAGTATTTT. Amino acids: CASSLEPRGAGWDTQYF.

The chain joins TRBV11-2 to TRBJ1-1; D uncertain. Trimming shortened V by 1 base and J by 0 bases, and 6 bases separated the two germline ends. Germline CDR1 and CDR2: SGHAT and FQNNGV. The CDR3 has 14 amino acids. The CDR3 sequence: CASSLAFLNTEAFF. The CDR3 DNA follows: TGTGCCAGCAGCTTAGCTTTTCTGAACACTGAAGCTTTCTTT.

This rearrangement joins TRBV28 to TRBJ1-5; no clear D gene. Trimming took 2 bases from V and 1 from J, leaving 3 bases between them. This CDR3 has 13 residues. Germline values: CDR1 MDHEN, CDR2 SYDVKM. CDR3 protein: CASSLRSNQPQHF. DNA of the CDR3: TGTGCCAGCAGTTTAAGGAGCAATCAGCCCCAGCATTTT.

J is TRBJ1-1 and V is TRBV4-2; D is ambiguous. This CDR3 contains 15 residues. Germline loops: CDR1 LGHNA, CDR2 YNFKEQ. The V and J ends lost 2 bases and 4 bases respectively, with 14 bases between them. This chain's CDR3 is CASSQQKTGGTEAFF. In DNA, the CDR3 is TGTGCCAGCAGCCAACAGAAAACGGGAGGCACTGAAGCTTTCTTT.

The chain links TRBV13 to TRBJ2-1, with TRBD1 matching 7 bases. The CDR3 sequence is 14 residues long. Trimming took 3 bases from V and 7 from J; bases not matched to a gene: 6. CDR1 and CDR2 from the germline V gene are PRHDT and FYEKMQ (reference sequence). DNA for the CDR3: TGTGCCAGCAGCTTGCGACAGGGACAGAATGAGCAGTTCTTC. Translation gives CASSLRQGQNEQFF.

This clone showed up just once. J is TRBJ2-5 and V is TRBV6-5, with 7 bases fitting TRBD2. J lost 1 base, V lost 7 bases, and 9 bases had no gene match. Germline loops: CDR1 MNHEY, CDR2 SVGAGI. The CDR3 runs 15 residues. This chain's CDR3 is CASTPGLAVQETQYF. CDR3 nucleotide sequence: TGTGCCAGCACCCCAGGCCTAGCGGTCCAAGAGACCCAGTACTTC.

The chain joins TRBV27 to TRBJ1-2; D remains ambiguous. CDR3 length: 13 residues. The V and J ends lost 0 bases and 5 bases respectively, with 7 bases between them. Germline loops: CDR1 MNHEY, CDR2 SMNVEV (reference sequence). CDR3 residues: CASSLSYGYGYTF. In DNA, the CDR3 is TGTGCCAGCAGTTTATCTTACGGTTATGGCTACACCTTC.

The sample holds a few counts of this clone. The chain recombines TRBV7-9 with TRBJ2-7, with D perhaps matching TRBD1 or TRBD2 (5 bases each). The CDR3 is 14 residues long. Germline CDR1 reads SEHNR; CDR2 reads FQNEAQ (reference sequence). V gave up 5 bases and J gave up 0 bases, with 11 bases separating them. As DNA, the CDR3 is TGTGCCAGCAGCCCATGGGGGAGCTCCTACGAGCAGTACTTC. Translating it yields CASSPWGSSYEQYF.

The chain combines TRBV5-1 with TRBJ2-7, with 7 nucleotides matching TRBD1. V dropped 3 bases and J dropped 3; count of bases not matched to a gene: 6. This CDR3 spans 14 amino acids. The V gene's germline CDR1 is SGHRS and CDR2 YFSETQ. The DNA of the CDR3 is TGCGCCAGCAGCTATAGGGACAGATTCTACGAGCAGTACTTC. It specifies CASSYRDRFYEQYF.

This chain uses TRBV19 with TRBJ2-7; TRBD1 aligns across 8 bases. V shed 4 bases and J 0 bases; nucleotides not matched to a gene: 5. Per germline, CDR1 LNHDA and CDR2 SQIVND (reference sequence). The CDR3 spans 15 residues. The CDR3 DNA follows: TGTGCCAGTAGTACGACAGGGGAGAGCTCCTACGAGCAGTACTTC. It translates to CASSTTGESSYEQYF. The full variable domain, its missing parts supplied by reference TRBV19 and TRBJ2-7, is DGGITQSPKYLFRKEGQNVTLSCEQNLNHDAMYWYRQDPGQGLRLIYYSQIVNDFQKGDIAEGYSVSREKKESFPLTVTSAQKNPTAFYLCASSTTGESSYEQYFGPGTRLTVT.

The genes are TRBV19 and TRBJ1-4, with D perhaps TRBD1 (5 bases). In germline, CDR1 is LNHDA, CDR2 SQIVND (reference sequence). Trimming stripped 5 bases from V and 9 bases from J, with 16 bases between. The CDR3 contains 14 residues. The CDR3 loop is CASSGAVRGQKLFF. Written as DNA, the CDR3 is TGTGCCAGTAGTGGGGCCGTCCGGGGTCAAAAACTGTTTTTT.

In this sample, this clone turned up once. The chain links TRBV19 to TRBJ1-1, with D uncertain. Per the germline V gene, CDR1 is LNHDA and CDR2 is SQIVND (reference sequence). The CDR3 is 16 amino acids. V gave up 1 base and J gave up 4 bases, with 16 bases separating them. CDR3 residues: CASSIGSGGFITEAFF. Here the CDR3 DNA reads TGTGCCAGTAGTATAGGGTCCGGCGGCTTTATCACTGAAGCTTTCTTT.

The chain's CDR3 is CAISEGALKPQHF. The DNA of the CDR3 is TGTGCCATCAGTGAAGGGGCCTTGAAGCCCCAGCATTTT. The chain couples TRBV10-3 to TRBJ1-5; D perhaps matches TRBD1 (5 bases). The CDR3 is made up of 13 amino acids. V lost 3 bases and J lost 8, with 11 bases in between. Germline CDR1 ENHRY, CDR2 SYGVKD.

The chain links TRBV7-8 to TRBJ2-7, with TRBD1 identical over 7 bases. Germline V gene data show CDR1 as SGHVS and CDR2 as FQNEAQ. CDR3 length: 14 residues. The trim removed 4 bases at V and 3 bases at J, leaving 6 bases unmatched. CDR3 amino acids: CASSSRDRFYEQYF. The CDR3 DNA follows: TGTGCCAGCAGCTCCCGGGACAGATTCTACGAGCAGTACTTC.

The V call is TRBV25-1, the J call TRBJ2-7; 7 nucleotides line up with TRBD1. This CDR3 spans 14 amino acids. Looked up from germline, CDR1 is MGHDK and CDR2 is SYGVNS. With V trimmed by 1 base and J by 5 bases, 5 bases remained unmatched. The chain's CDR3 is CASSESTGINEQYF. CDR3 DNA: TGTGCCAGCAGTGAATCGACAGGGATCAACGAGCAGTACTTC.